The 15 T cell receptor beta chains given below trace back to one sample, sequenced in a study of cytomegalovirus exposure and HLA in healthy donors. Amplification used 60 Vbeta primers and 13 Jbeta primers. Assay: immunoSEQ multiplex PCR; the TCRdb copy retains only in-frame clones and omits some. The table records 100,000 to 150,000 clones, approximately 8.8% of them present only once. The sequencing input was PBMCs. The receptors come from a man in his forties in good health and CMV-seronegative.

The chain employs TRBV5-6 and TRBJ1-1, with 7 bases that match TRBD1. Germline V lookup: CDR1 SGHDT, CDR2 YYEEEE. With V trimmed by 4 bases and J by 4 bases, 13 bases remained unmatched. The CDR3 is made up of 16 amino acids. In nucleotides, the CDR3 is TGTGCCAGCAGCCCCCGGACAGGATGGGGATCCACTGAAGCTTTCTTT. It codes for CASSPRTGWGSTEAFF.

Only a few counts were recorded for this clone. As DNA, the CDR3 is TGTGCCAGCAGCTTAAGTAGGAACACCGGGGAGCTGTTTTTT. Its translation is CASSLSRNTGELFF. The chain uses TRBV11-2 and TRBJ2-2; D not certain. CDR1 and CDR2 from the germline V gene are SGHAT and FQNNGV. The V end was cut by 2 bases, the J end by 1 base, with 5 bases between. The CDR3 consists of 14 residues.

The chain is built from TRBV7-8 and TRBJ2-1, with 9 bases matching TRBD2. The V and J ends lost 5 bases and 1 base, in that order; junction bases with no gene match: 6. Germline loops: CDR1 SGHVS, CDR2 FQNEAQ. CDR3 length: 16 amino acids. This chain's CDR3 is CASSPSAGGSYNEQFF. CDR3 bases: TGTGCCAGCAGCCCCTCGGCGGGGGGGTCCTACAATGAGCAGTTCTTC.

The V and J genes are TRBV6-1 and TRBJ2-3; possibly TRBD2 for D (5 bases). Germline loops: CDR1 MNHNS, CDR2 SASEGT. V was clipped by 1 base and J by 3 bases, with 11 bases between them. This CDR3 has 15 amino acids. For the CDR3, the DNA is TGTGCCAGCAGTGAAGGGAGGTTTAAAACAGATACGCAGTATTTT. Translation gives CASSEGRFKTDTQYF.

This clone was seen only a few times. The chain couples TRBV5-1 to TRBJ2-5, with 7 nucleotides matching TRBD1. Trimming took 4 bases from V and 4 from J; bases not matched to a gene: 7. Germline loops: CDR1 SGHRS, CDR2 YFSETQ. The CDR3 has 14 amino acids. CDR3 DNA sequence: TGCGCCAGCAGCCCGCCGGGACAGTTAGAGACCCAGTACTTC. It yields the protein CASSPPGQLETQYF.

In DNA form, the CDR3 reads TGTGCCAGCAGCCCTACTACTGGCCAGCGGGGCTACAATGAGCAGTTCTTC. Translating it yields CASSPTTGQRGYNEQFF. The chain couples TRBV11-2 to TRBJ2-1; 7 bases line up with TRBD2. The CDR3 contains 17 residues. Trimming removed 5 bases from V and 3 bases from J; junction bases left unmatched: 13. Germline V gene lookup returns CDR1 SGHAT and CDR2 FQNNGV.

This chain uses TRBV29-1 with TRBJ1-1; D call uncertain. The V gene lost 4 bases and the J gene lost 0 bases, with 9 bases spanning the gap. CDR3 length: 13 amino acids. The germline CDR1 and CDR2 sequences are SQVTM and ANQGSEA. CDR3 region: CSVVWEMNTEAFF. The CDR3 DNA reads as TGCAGCGTTGTATGGGAGATGAACACTGAAGCTTTCTTT.

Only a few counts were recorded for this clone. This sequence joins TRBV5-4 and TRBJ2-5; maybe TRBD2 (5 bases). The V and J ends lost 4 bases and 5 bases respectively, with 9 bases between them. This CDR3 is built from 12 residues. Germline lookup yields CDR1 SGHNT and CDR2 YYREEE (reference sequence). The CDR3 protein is CASSTPGETQYF. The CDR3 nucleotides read TGTGCCAGCAGCACTCCGGGGGAGACCCAGTACTTC.

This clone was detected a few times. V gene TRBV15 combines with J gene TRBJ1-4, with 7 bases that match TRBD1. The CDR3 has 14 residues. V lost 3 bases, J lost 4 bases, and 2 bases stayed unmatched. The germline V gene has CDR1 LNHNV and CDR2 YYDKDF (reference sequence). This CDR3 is CATSRDRINEKLFF. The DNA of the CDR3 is TGTGCCACCAGCAGGGACAGGATTAATGAAAAACTGTTTTTT.

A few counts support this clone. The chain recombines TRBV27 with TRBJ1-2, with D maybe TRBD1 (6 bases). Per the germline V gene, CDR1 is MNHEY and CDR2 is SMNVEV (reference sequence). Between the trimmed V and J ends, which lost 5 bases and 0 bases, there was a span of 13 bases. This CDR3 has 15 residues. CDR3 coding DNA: TGTGCCAGCAGTCCCGGACAGACCGCTAACTATGGCTACACCTTC. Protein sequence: CASSPGQTANYGYTF.

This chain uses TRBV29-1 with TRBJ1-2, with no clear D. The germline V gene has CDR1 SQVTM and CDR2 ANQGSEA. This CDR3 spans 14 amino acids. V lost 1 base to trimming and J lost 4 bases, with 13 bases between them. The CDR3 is CSVEVMREVYGYTF. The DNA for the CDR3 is TGCAGCGTTGAAGTGATGAGGGAGGTCTATGGCTACACCTTC.

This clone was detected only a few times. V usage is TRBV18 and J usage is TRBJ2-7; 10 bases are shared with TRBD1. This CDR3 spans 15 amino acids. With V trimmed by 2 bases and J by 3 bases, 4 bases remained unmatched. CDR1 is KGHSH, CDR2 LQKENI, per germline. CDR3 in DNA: TGTGCCAGCTCACCAGCCGGGACAGGGGTCTACGAGCAGTACTTC. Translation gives CASSPAGTGVYEQYF.

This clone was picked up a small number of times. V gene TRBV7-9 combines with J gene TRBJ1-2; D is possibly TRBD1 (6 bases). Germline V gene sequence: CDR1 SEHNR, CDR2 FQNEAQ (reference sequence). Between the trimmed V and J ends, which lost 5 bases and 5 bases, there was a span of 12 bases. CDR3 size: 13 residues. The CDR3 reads CASSPRRGYGYTF. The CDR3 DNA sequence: TGTGCCAGCAGCCCCCGAAGGGGGTATGGCTACACCTTC.

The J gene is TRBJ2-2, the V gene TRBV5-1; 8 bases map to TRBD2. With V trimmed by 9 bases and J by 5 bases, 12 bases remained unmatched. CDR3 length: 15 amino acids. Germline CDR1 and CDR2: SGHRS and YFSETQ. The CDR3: CATSPGGPETGELFF. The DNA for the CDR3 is TGCGCCACTTCACCGGGGGGGCCGGAGACCGGGGAGCTGTTTTTT. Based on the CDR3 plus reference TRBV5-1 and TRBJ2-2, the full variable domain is KAGVTQTPRYLIKTRGQQVTLSCSPISGHRSVSWYQQTPGQGLQFLFEYFSETQRNKGNFPGRFSGRQFSNSRSEMNVSTLELGDSALYLCATSPGGPETGELFFGEGSRLTVL.

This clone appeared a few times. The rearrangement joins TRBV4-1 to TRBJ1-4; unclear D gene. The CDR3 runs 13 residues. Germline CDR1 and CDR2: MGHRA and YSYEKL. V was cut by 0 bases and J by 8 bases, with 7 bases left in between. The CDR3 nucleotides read TGCGCCAGCAGCCAAGATTTATCCGAAAAACTGTTTTTT. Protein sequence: CASSQDLSEKLFF.